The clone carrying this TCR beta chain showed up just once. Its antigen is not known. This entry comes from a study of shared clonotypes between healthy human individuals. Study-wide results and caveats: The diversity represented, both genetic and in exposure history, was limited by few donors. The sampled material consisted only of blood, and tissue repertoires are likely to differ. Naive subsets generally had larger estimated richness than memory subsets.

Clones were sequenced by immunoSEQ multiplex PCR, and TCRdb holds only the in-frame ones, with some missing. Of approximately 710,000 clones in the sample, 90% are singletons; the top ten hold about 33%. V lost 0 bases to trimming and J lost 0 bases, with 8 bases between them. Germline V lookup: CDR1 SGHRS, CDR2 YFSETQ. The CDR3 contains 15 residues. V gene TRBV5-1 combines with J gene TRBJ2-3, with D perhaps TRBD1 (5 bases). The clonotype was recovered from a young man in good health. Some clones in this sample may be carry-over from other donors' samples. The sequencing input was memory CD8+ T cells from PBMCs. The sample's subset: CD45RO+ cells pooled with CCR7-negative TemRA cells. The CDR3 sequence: CASSLEGISTDTQYF. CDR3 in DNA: TGCGCCAGCAGCTTGGAGGGGATTAGCACAGATACGCAGTATTTT.